The 7 T cell receptor beta chains listed next were all sequenced from one sample in a study of blood T cell repertoires in COVID-19. Generated by immunoSEQ multiplex PCR, the TCRdb table keeps only in-frame clones and is missing some. The repertoire holds roughly 150,000 clones, around 92% seen once, with approximately 3% in the top ten. Input material: peripheral blood. All receptors derive from a man between 60 and 75 years old with acute or convalescent COVID-19.

The chain carries TRBV7-9 and TRBJ2-3; 12 bases are a match to TRBD2. The CDR3 is made up of 16 amino acids. The ends lost 6 bases at V and 0 bases at J; junction bases unmatched: 4. Germline CDR1 SEHNR, CDR2 FQNEAQ (reference sequence). The CDR3 DNA is TGTGCCAGCAGGGCTAGCGGGGGGGTTAGCACAGATACGCAGTATTTT. It translates to CASRASGGVSTDTQYF. Combining the CDR3 with reference TRBV7-9 and TRBJ2-3 gives the whole variable domain DTGVSQNPRHKITKRGQNVTFRCDPISEHNRLYWYRQTLGQGPEFLTYFQNEAQLEKSRLLSDRFSAERPKGSFSTLEIQRTEQGDSAMYLCASRASGGVSTDTQYFGPGTRLTVL.

In its sample, this clone was seen once. This rearrangement joins TRBV5-1 to TRBJ1-2; D is undetermined. Trimming stripped 4 bases from V and 4 bases from J, with 14 bases between. The CDR3 spans 14 residues. Germline-derived CDR1 and CDR2 are SGHRS and YFSETQ. CDR3 DNA sequence: TGCGCCAGCAGCGAACAAGCGGTCGTCTATGGCTACACCTTC. Its protein product is CASSEQAVVYGYTF.

The rearrangement uses TRBV19 and TRBJ2-2; 8 nucleotides line up with TRBD2. The V segment lost 7 bases and the J segment 1 base; nucleotides outside the gene matches: 5. Germline lookup yields CDR1 LNHDA and CDR2 SQIVND (reference sequence). The CDR3 is 15 amino acids. DNA for the CDR3: TGTGCCAGTACAAGCGGGAGATTGAACACCGGGGAGCTGTTTTTT. Its protein is CASTSGRLNTGELFF.

The CDR3 DNA follows: TGCGCCAGCAGCTTGGAGAGGGCGGCAGCTGGCTACACCTTC. This gives the protein CASSLERAAAGYTF. The genes are TRBV5-1 and TRBJ1-2; D is unresolved. From germline, CDR1 is SGHRS and CDR2 YFSETQ. Trimming took 0 bases from V and 7 from J, leaving 13 bases between them. The CDR3 length is 14 residues.

This chain joins TRBV19 and TRBJ1-5; 7 bases fit TRBD1. This CDR3 spans 19 amino acids. The germline CDR1 and CDR2 sequences are LNHDA and SQIVND (reference sequence). V dropped 4 bases and J dropped 3; count of bases not matched to a gene: 18. The CDR3 sequence is CASSKFPTGPEGTNQPQHF. The DNA for the CDR3 is TGTGCCAGTAGTAAATTCCCGACAGGGCCAGAAGGTACCAATCAGCCCCAGCATTTT.

This clone was detected only a few times. The V call is TRBV7-2, the J call TRBJ1-4; possible D gene TRBD1, 6 bases. Per the germline V gene, CDR1 is SGHTA and CDR2 is FQGNSA. CDR3 length equals 16 residues. With 0 bases removed from V and 6 bases from J, the gap between germline ends came to 14 bases. As DNA, the CDR3 is TGTGCCAGCAGCTTAGCAGGGGGGGGTCGGGATGAAAAACTGTTTTTT. Its translation is CASSLAGGGRDEKLFF. The whole variable domain, remainder taken from reference TRBV7-2 and TRBJ1-4, is GAGVSQSPSNKVTEKGKDVELRCDPISGHTALYWYRQSLGQGLEFLIYFQGNSAPDKSGLPSDRFSAERTGGSVSTLTIQRTQQEDSAVYLCASSLAGGGRDEKLFFGSGTQLSVL.

The chain employs TRBV5-1 and TRBJ2-7; the D gene is possibly TRBD1 (6 bases). V was shortened by 4 bases and J by 0 bases, with 11 bases between the two germline ends. CDR3 length: 14 residues. The V gene's germline CDR1 is SGHRS and CDR2 YFSETQ. The CDR3 sequence is CASSRQGFSYEQYF. CDR3 sequence (DNA): TGCGCCAGCAGCCGGCAGGGGTTCTCCTACGAGCAGTACTTC.